A selection of T cell receptor beta chains follows, all from one sample in a study of blood T cell repertoires in COVID-19. Using immunoSEQ multiplex PCR, the repertoire was profiled, and TCRdb retains in-frame clones only, with some absent. The sample lists approximately 200,000 clones, approximately 84% occurring once. Material: peripheral blood. The receptors originated from a woman older than 75 with COVID-19, enrolled during active disease. Both conserved end residues are part of each CDR3. A D gene is named only where the DNA matches it firmly. A row's size may be missing; if present it is once, few, many or a size class.

d_gene,abundance,j_gene,v_gene,CDR3nt,CDR3aa
TRBD2,.,TRBJ2-2,TRBV11-2,TGTGCCAGCAGCACGGGACTAGCGGGAGGGTCCGGGGAGCTGTTTTTT,CASSTGLAGGSGELFF
.,.,TRBJ1-3,TRBV9,TGTGCCAGCAGCCCCCACTCTGGAAACACCATATATTTT,CASSPHSGNTIYF
TRBD1,.,TRBJ1-4,TRBV25-1,TGTGCCAGCTTGGGGATAACAGGGGGGTATGAAAAACTGTTTTTT,CASLGITGGYEKLFF
.,medium-sized,TRBJ2-5,TRBV5-1,TGCGCCAGCCAACCACAGGAGCAAGAGACCCAGTACTTC,CASQPQEQETQYF
.,.,TRBJ1-2,TRBV3-1/TRBV3-2,TGTGCCAGCAGCCAAGGAGGGGGTGGCTACACCTTC,CASSQGGGGYTF
.,.,TRBJ2-7,TRBV18,TGTGCCAGCTCACCAGGGAGCACCCTCTACGAGCAGTACTTC,CASSPGSTLYEQYF
.,.,TRBJ2-2,TRBV28,TGTGCCAGCAGTTGGGGAGCCGGGGAGCTGTTTTTT,CASSWGAGELFF
.,.,TRBJ1-1,TRBV29-1,TGCAGCGTTGACCCGACATCCGGAGGCGACACTGAAGCTTTCTTT,CSVDPTSGGDTEAFF
TRBD1,.,TRBJ1-2,TRBV5-5,TGTGCCAGCAGCACGACAGGGTTGGTTACCTATGGCTACACCTTC,CASSTTGLVTYGYTF
.,.,TRBJ2-3,TRBV10-1,TGCGCCAGCAGTCACACCACCGATACGCAGTATTTT,CASSHTTDTQYF
.,.,TRBJ1-4,TRBV6-5,TGTGCCAGCAGCCGGCCGGGACAAAAAGAAAAACTGTTTTTT,CASSRPGQKEKLFF
.,.,TRBJ2-7,TRBV2,TGTGCCAGCAGTGAAATAGACGAGCAGTACTTC,CASSEIDEQYF
TRBD1,.,TRBJ1-2,TRBV5-1,TGCGCCAGCAGCTTCCAGGGGGGCTACTACGGCTACACCTTC,CASSFQGGYYGYTF
TRBD1,.,TRBJ1-2,TRBV9,TGTGCCAGCAGCGTCGGGACAGGGGAGCGGTATGGCTACACCTTC,CASSVGTGERYGYTF
.,.,TRBJ1-4,TRBV10-1,TGCGCCAGTGAGCTCTATTTACCGAGGGTTGCAACTAATGAAAAACTGTTTTTT,CASELYLPRVATNEKLFF
.,.,TRBJ2-1,TRBV3-1/TRBV3-2,TGTGCCAGCAGCCAAGATTCGGTCCATGAGCAGTTCTTC,CASSQDSVHEQFF
TRBD1,.,TRBJ1-2,TRBV5-1,TGCGCCAGCAGCCCGTCCGGGACAGCCTATGGCTACACCTTC,CASSPSGTAYGYTF
.,few,TRBJ1-4,TRBV2,TGTGCCAGCAGTGGGAGCGGGGGGGAACTGTTTTTT,CASSGSGGELFF
.,.,TRBJ2-1,TRBV7-2,TGTGCCAGCAGCTTAGTCAGGGTCAATGAGCAGTTCTTC,CASSLVRVNEQFF
.,.,TRBJ1-2,TRBV28,TGTGCCAGCAGCCTCGGTGCTGTCTATGGCTACACCTTC,CASSLGAVYGYTF
.,.,TRBJ2-3,TRBV7-2,TGTGCCAGCAGCGAATCTAGCGCTCGCACAGATACGCAGTATTTT,CASSESSARTDTQYF
.,.,TRBJ2-6,TRBV12-2,TGTGCAAGTCGCTTAGATGGAGCCCTCTCTGGGGCCAACGTCCTGACTTTC,CASRLDGALSGANVLTF
.,.,TRBJ1-6,TRBV27,TGTGCCAGCAGTTTAACTGGGCAGGTCCCATCCCTCCACTTT,CASSLTGQVPSLHF
.,.,TRBJ2-7,TRBV3-1/TRBV3-2,TGTGCCAGCAGCCGAGGGTGGGCTTCAACCTACGAGCAGTACTTC,CASSRGWASTYEQYF
.,few,TRBJ1-4,TRBV6-5,TGTGCCAGCAGTACTTCACCACGTGAGGAAAAACTGTTTTTT,CASSTSPREEKLFF
TRBD1,.,TRBJ2-5,TRBV7-6,TGTGCCAGCAGCGTCTCGGACAGGGCTTTCTCAGGAACCCAGTACTTC,CASSVSDRAFSGTQYF
TRBD2,.,TRBJ2-1,TRBV4-1,TGCGCCAGCACCCACCCTGGACTAGCGGGTGAAAATGAGCAGTTCTTC,CASTHPGLAGENEQFF
.,.,TRBJ1-3,TRBV5-1,TGCGCCAGCAGTACGAGCTCTGGAAACACCATATATTTT,CASSTSSGNTIYF
.,.,TRBJ1-3,TRBV11-1,TGTGCTTCAGGGTTCGGAAACACCATATATTTT,CASGFGNTIYF
TRBD2,.,TRBJ2-1,TRBV13,TGTGCCAGCAGCTCCCTCGGGGGGAGGAATGAGCAGTTCTTC,CASSSLGGRNEQFF
TRBD1,.,TRBJ1-1,TRBV5-6,TGTGCCAGCAGCTGGCAGGGGGATAAACCTGAAGCTTTCTTT,CASSWQGDKPEAFF
TRBD2,.,TRBJ2-1,TRBV7-2,TGTGCCAGCAGCTTGAGGACTAGCTACAATGAGCAGTTCTTC,CASSLRTSYNEQFF
.,.,TRBJ2-2,TRBV29-1,TGCAGCGCCCGCCACGGGGGAAACACCGGGGAGCTGTTTTTT,CSARHGGNTGELFF
TRBD2,.,TRBJ2-2,TRBV5-4,TGTGCCAGCAGTTACGTAGCGGGAGGGAACACCGGGGAGCTGTTTTTT,CASSYVAGGNTGELFF
TRBD1,many,TRBJ1-5,TRBV28,TGTGCCAGCAGTTTCCCTTTGACAGGGGGCCAGGGACAGCCCCAGCATTTT,CASSFPLTGGQGQPQHF
.,.,TRBJ2-7,TRBV5-1,TGCGCCAGCAGCCTGACGGCGGGGACCTACGAGCAGTACTTC,CASSLTAGTYEQYF
TRBD2,.,TRBJ2-2,TRBV19,TGTGCCAGTAGTATAGCGGGGGGAAACACCGGGGAGCTGTTTTTT,CASSIAGGNTGELFF
.,.,TRBJ1-4,TRBV19,TGTGCCAGTAGTTTCAGTGCAACTAATGAAAAACTGTTTTTT,CASSFSATNEKLFF
.,.,TRBJ2-3,TRBV5-1,TGCGCCAGCAGCTTGGACCCCCTCCCACTCACAGATACGCAGTATTTT,CASSLDPLPLTDTQYF
.,.,TRBJ2-7,TRBV7-8,TGTGCCAGCAGCTTAAGGGTCAGGGGCGAGCAGTACTTC,CASSLRVRGEQYF
TRBD1,.,TRBJ2-3,TRBV6-5,TGTGCCAGCAGTTCGAACAGGGGGACAGATACGCAGTATTTT,CASSSNRGTDTQYF
TRBD1,.,TRBJ1-1,TRBV5-1,TGCGCCAGCAGCTTGGGCCCTCGGACAGGTGAGGTCACTGAAGCTTTCTTT,CASSLGPRTGEVTEAFF
.,.,TRBJ1-1,TRBV6-5,TGTGCCAGCACGGGGGGGTTTCGCACTGAAGCTTTCTTT,CASTGGFRTEAFF
TRBD1,.,TRBJ1-1,TRBV12-3/TRBV12-4,TGTGCCAGCAGTCTTACAGGGGGGGAAGCTTTCTTT,CASSLTGGEAFF
TRBD1,.,TRBJ2-2,TRBV5-6,TGTGCCAGCAGCCAGGGACAGTGGGAACGGGAGCTGTTTTTT,CASSQGQWERELFF
TRBD1,.,TRBJ1-1,TRBV5-4,TGTGCCAGCAGCAACCAAGGGGGCGTTACTGAAGCTTTCTTT,CASSNQGGVTEAFF
TRBD2,.,TRBJ2-1,TRBV12-5,TGTGCTAGTGGTTTCTCGACCAGCGGGGCCTACAATGAGCAGTTCTTC,CASGFSTSGAYNEQFF
TRBD1,.,TRBJ1-1,TRBV12-5,TGTGCTAGTGGTTTGAACGTCGCGACAGGGGGTAACACTGAAGCTTTCTTT,CASGLNVATGGNTEAFF
TRBD2,.,TRBJ2-3,TRBV6-2/TRBV6-3,TGTGCCAGCAGTTATCGGACTAGCGGGGGTGAGCAGTATTTT,CASSYRTSGGEQYF
.,.,TRBJ1-1,TRBV24-1,TGTGCCACCAGTGACTTTGAAGCTTTCTTT,CATSDFEAFF
.,.,TRBJ1-6,TRBV11-2,TGTGCCAGCAGCCCGGGGGGTGCATATTCACCCCTCCACTTT,CASSPGGAYSPLHF
.,few,TRBJ1-6,TRBV20-1,TGCAGTGCTAGTGCAAATAATTCACCCCTCCACTTT,CSASANNSPLHF
.,.,TRBJ1-1,TRBV2,TGTGCCAGCAGTGAAATGGGACACCAGAACACTGAAGCTTTCTTT,CASSEMGHQNTEAFF
.,few,TRBJ1-3,TRBV4-1,TGCGCCAGCAGTGGGGCCGACGGAAACACCATATATTTT,CASSGADGNTIYF
TRBD1,.,TRBJ2-1,TRBV6-1,TGTGCCAGCAGTGAAAAGGGGACAGGGGCCAGCAATGAGCAGTTCTTC,CASSEKGTGASNEQFF